This T cell receptor beta chain was recovered during a study of T cells in women clearing cervical HPV infection. Study background: Case blood was drawn when the lesion was first found; control blood after infection became undetectable. Case blood was drawn a median approximately 21 weeks after lesion detection.

Germline loops: CDR1 SGHVS, CDR2 FNYEAQ. The CDR3 loop spans 16 amino acids. Points on this clone: Germline is not matched at one junction end, which may reflect a read error. The CDR3 end lies 3 residues beyond the end of the read and is filled in from the germline J gene. Other DNA sequences in this specimen translate into the identical CDR3.

Here immunoSEQ multiplex PCR was the method, and the copy in TCRdb shows in-frame clones only, minus some. The table lists some 16,000 clones. The receptor's source is a woman aged 18 to 75 with a cervical HPV16 infection that either progressed to CIN3+ or cleared (not recorded which). V usage is TRBV7-6 and J usage is TRBJ1-3; 7 bases line up with TRBD1. Sequenced input: blood buffy coat. The part of the CDR3 DNA that was read is TGTGCCAGCAGCCCCACACCCCGACAGGGTGGAAACACT. Amino acids: CASSPTPRQGGNT. In full, the CDR3 is CASSPTPRQGGNTIYF.